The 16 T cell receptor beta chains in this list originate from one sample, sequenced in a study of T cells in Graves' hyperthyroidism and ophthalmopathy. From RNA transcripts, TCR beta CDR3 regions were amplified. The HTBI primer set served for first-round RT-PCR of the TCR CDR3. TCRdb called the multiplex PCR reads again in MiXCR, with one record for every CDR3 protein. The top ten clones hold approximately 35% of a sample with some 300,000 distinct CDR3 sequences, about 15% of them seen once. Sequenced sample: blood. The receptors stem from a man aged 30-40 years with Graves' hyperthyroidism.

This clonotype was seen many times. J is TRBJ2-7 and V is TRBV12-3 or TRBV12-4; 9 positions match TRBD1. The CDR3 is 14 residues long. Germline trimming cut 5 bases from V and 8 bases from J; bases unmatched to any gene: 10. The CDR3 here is CASSETGTGLQQYF. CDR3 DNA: TGTGCCAGCAGTGAAACCGGGACAGGGCTTCAGCAGTACTTC.

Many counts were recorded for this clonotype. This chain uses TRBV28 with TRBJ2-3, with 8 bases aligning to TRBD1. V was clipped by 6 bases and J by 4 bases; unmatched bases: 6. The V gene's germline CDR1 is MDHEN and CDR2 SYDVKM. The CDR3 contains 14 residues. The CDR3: CASSPGGRSDTQYF. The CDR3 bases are TGTGCCAGCAGCCCAGGGGGCAGGTCAGATACGCAGTATTTT.

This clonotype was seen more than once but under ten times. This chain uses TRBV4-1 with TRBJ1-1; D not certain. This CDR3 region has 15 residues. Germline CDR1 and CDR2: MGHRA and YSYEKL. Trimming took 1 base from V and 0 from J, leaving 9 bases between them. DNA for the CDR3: TGCGCCAGCAGCCAAGTCTCGACCATGAACACTGAAGCTTTCTTT. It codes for CASSQVSTMNTEAFF.

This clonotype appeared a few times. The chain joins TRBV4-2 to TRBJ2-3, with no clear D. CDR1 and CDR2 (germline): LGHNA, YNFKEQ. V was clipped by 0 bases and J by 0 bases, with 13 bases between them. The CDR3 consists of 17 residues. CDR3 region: CASSQDRGATSTDTQYF. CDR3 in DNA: TGTGCCAGCAGCCAAGACCGTGGAGCGACTAGCACAGATACGCAGTATTTT.

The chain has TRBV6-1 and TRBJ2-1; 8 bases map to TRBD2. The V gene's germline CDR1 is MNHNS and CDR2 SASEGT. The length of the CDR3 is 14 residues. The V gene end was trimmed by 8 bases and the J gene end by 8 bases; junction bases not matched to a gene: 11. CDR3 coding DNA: TGTGCCAGCGGGTCAGCGGGGGCAAAGGATGAGCAGTTCTTC. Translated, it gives CASGSAGAKDEQFF.

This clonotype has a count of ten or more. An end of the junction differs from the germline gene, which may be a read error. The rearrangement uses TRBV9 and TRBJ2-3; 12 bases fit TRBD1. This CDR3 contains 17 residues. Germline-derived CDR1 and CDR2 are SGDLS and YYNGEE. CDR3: CASSVGGGTGGTDTQYF. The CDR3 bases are TGTGCCAGCAGCGTTGGGGGAGGGACAGGGGGCACCGATACGCAGTATTTT.

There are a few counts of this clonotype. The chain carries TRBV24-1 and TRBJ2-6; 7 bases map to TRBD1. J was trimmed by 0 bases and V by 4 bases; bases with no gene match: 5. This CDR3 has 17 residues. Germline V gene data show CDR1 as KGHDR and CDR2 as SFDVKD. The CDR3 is CATSEFDRDSGANVLTF. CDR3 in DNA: TGTGCCACCAGTGAGTTCGACAGGGACTCTGGGGCCAACGTCCTGACTTTC.

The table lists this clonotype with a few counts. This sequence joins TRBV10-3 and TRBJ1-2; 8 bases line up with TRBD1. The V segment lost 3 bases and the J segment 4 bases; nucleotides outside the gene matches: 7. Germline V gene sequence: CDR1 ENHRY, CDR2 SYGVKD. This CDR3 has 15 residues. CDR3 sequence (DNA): TGTGCCATCAGTGACGGACAGGGAGAAGGCTATGGCTACACCTTC. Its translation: CAISDGQGEGYGYTF.

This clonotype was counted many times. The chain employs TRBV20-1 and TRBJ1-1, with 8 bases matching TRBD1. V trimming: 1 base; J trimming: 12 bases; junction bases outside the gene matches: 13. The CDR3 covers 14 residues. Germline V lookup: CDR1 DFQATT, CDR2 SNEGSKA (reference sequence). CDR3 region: CSARVIGQGVITFF. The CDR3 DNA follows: TGCAGTGCTAGAGTGATAGGACAGGGAGTCATAACTTTCTTT.

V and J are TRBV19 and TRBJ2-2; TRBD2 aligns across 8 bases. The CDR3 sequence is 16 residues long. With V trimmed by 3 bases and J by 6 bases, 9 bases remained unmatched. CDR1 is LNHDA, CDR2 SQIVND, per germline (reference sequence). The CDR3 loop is CASSIAGLGRAGELFF. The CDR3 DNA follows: TGTGCCAGTAGTATCGCGGGACTAGGTAGGGCCGGGGAGCTGTTTTTT.

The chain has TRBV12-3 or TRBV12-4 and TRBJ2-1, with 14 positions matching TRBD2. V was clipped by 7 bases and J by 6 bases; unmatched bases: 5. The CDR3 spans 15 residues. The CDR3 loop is CASIRGLAGVNEQFF. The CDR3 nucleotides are TGTGCCAGCATAAGGGGACTAGCGGGAGTCAATGAGCAGTTCTTC.

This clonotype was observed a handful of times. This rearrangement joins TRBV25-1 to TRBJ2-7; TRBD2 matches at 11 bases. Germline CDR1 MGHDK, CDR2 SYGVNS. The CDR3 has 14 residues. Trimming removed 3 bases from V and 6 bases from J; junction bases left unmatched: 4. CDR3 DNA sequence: TGTGCCAGCAGTGATAGCGGGAGGGCGGGCGAGCAGTACTTC. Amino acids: CASSDSGRAGEQYF.

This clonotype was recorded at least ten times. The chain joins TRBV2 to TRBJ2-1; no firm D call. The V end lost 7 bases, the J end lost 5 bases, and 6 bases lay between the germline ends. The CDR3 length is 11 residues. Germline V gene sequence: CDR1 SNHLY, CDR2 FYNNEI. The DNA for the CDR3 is TGTGCCAGCACCTACAACAATGAGCAGTTCTTC. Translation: CASTYNNEQFF.

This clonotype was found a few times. Here the CDR3 DNA reads TGTGCCAGCACCTTATATAGCGGGACTTACAATGAGCAGTTCTTC. It specifies CASTLYSGTYNEQFF. The rearrangement joins TRBV6-2 or TRBV6-3 to TRBJ2-1, with 8 bases fitting TRBD2. This CDR3 region has 15 residues. Trimming cost V 7 bases and J 4 bases; bases outside gene matches: 9. Germline V lookup: CDR1 MNHEY, CDR2 SVGEGT.

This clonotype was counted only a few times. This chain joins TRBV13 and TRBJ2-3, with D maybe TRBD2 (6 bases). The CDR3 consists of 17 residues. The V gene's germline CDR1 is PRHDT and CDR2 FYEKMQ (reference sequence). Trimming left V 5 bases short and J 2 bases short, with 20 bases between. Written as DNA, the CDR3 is TGTGCCAGCAGCCCGAGCCGGGACTTTTCCAACACAGATACGCAGTATTTT. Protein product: CASSPSRDFSNTDTQYF.

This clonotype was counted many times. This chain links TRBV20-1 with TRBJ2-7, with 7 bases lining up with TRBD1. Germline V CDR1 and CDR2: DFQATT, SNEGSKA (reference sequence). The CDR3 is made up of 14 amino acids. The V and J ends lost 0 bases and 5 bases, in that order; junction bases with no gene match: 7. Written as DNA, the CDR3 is TGCAGTGCTAGAGAGAACAGGGGAATGGACGAGCAGTACTTC. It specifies CSARENRGMDEQYF.